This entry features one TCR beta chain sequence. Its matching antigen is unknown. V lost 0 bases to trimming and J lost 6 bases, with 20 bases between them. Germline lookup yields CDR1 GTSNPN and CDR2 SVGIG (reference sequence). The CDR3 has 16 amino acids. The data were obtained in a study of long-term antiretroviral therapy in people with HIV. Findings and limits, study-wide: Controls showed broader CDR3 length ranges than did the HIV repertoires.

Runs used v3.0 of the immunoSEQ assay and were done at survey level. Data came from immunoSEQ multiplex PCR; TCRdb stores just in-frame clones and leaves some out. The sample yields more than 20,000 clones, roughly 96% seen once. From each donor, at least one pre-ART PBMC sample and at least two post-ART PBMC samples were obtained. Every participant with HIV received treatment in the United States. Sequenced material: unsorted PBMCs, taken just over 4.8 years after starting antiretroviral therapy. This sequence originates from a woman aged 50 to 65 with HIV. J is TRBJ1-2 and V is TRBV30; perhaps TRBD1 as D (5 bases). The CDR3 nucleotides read TGTGCCTGGAGTGTACTGCGTCCTAGGCAGGGTCATGGCTACACCTTC. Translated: CAWSVLRPRQGHGYTF.